This T cell receptor (beta chain) came from a study of CD8 T cells in Susac syndrome. Reverse transcription used about 0.5 to 1 ug RNA and random hexamers. TCRdb reprocessed the immunoSEQ multiplex PCR reads with MiXCR, giving one entry per CDR3 protein. The repertoire consists of about 160,000 distinct CDR3 sequences, with 93% occurring once and the leading ten covering approximately 0.14%. With 1 base clipped from V and 4 bases from J, the junction kept 1 base outside the gene matches. From germline, CDR1 is KGHSH and CDR2 LQKENI. This CDR3 has 15 amino acids. This clonotype was sampled from a human donor in good health. V usage is TRBV18 and J usage is TRBJ2-1, with TRBD2 matching over 10 bases. Sequenced material: CD4+ T cells from PBMCs. CDR3 amino acids: CASSPLAGGYNEQFF. Written as DNA, the CDR3 is TGTGCCAGCTCACCACTAGCGGGGGGATACAATGAGCAGTTCTTC. Drawing the rest from reference TRBV18 and TRBJ2-1, the complete variable domain is NAGVMQNPRHLVRRRGQEARLRCSPMKGHSHVYWYRQLPEEGLKFMVYLQKENIIDESGMPKERFSAEFPKEGPSILRIQQVVRGDSAAYFCASSPLAGGYNEQFFGPGTRLTVL.